A selection of T cell receptor beta chains follows, all from one sample in a study of blood T cell repertoires in COVID-19. Clones were sequenced by immunoSEQ multiplex PCR, and TCRdb holds only the in-frame ones, with some missing. This sample carries tens of thousands of clones, about 90% of them seen once, and the ten largest clones take about 5.7%. Specimen: peripheral blood. All receptors derive from a woman at least 80 years old with active COVID-19. Each CDR3 is given with its conserved first and last residue. Each record gives: V gene, clone size, J gene, CDR3 length, D gene, CDR3 protein, CDR3 DNA. D genes are given only for firm matches. Clone size, where shown, is once, few, many, or a class for clones that have expanded.

TRBV21-1	-	TRBJ2-7	15	-	CASSPGGTGGSEQYF	TGTGCCAGCAGCCCTGGAGGAACAGGGGGCTCCGAGCAGTACTTC
TRBV7-9	-	TRBJ1-3	18	-	CASSLTPTQGFSGNTIYF	TGTGCCAGCAGCTTAACACCAACTCAGGGCTTCTCTGGAAACACCATATATTTT
TRBV13	-	TRBJ2-6	15	-	CASSLVRSGANVLTF	TGTGCCAGCAGCTTAGTGCGCTCTGGGGCCAACGTCCTGACTTTC
TRBV24-1	once	TRBJ2-1	15	-	CATSGGGRSYNEQFF	TGTGCCACCAGTGGTGGAGGGAGGTCCTACAATGAGCAGTTCTTC
TRBV7-9	once	TRBJ2-3	17	-	CASSTTTGWRPTDTQYF	TGTGCCAGCAGCACCACAACAGGGTGGAGACCCACAGATACGCAGTATTTT
TRBV4-3	-	TRBJ1-1	13	-	CASSQDRSGWAFF	TGCGCCAGCAGCCAAGATCGTTCAGGCTGGGCTTTCTTT
TRBV6-5	-	TRBJ1-1	11	-	CASSRGTEAFF	TGTGCCAGCAGCCGGGGGACTGAAGCTTTCTTT
TRBV5-1	-	TRBJ1-4	15	-	CASSLGDGDNEKLFF	TGCGCCAGCAGCTTAGGGGATGGGGATAATGAAAAACTGTTTTTT
TRBV19	-	TRBJ1-5	15	-	CASSRMWGGNQPQHF	TGTGCCAGTAGTAGGATGTGGGGCGGCAATCAGCCCCAGCATTTT
TRBV5-1	-	TRBJ1-1	14	TRBD1	CASSLGQGRTEAFF	TGCGCCAGCAGCTTGGGACAGGGGAGGACTGAAGCTTTCTTT
TRBV6-4	-	TRBJ1-6	13	-	CASSPKGGAPLHF	TGTGCCAGCTCTCCCAAGGGGGGGGCACCCCTCCACTTT
TRBV5-1	-	TRBJ1-4	15	TRBD1	CASSLGGQGSEKLFF	TGCGCCAGCAGCTTGGGGGGACAGGGGAGTGAAAAACTGTTTTTT
TRBV12-3/TRBV12-4	-	TRBJ2-1	11	-	CASSLGGQQFF	TGTGCCAGCAGCCTGGGAGGACAGCAGTTCTTC
TRBV25-1	-	TRBJ1-1	13	TRBD1	CASSIQGGTEAFF	TGTGCCAGCAGTATCCAGGGGGGCACTGAAGCTTTCTTT
TRBV4-3	-	TRBJ2-2	17	-	CASSQGLGSTNTGELFF	TGCGCCAGCAGCCAAGGTCTCGGGAGTACGAACACCGGGGAGCTGTTTTTT
TRBV5-1	-	TRBJ2-5	12	-	CASSLIQETQYF	TGCGCCAGCAGCTTAATACAAGAGACCCAGTACTTC
TRBV30	-	TRBJ1-2	14	TRBD1	CAWSVGTGNYGYTF	TGTGCCTGGAGTGTTGGGACAGGGAACTATGGCTACACCTTC
TRBV9	-	TRBJ2-5	15	-	CASSVDSPSRETQYF	TGTGCCAGCAGCGTAGATTCCCCCTCCCGAGAGACCCAGTACTTC
TRBV7-2	-	TRBJ2-7	15	-	CASSLLARRSYEQYF	TGTGCCAGCAGCTTACTGGCTAGGAGGTCCTACGAGCAGTACTTC
TRBV5-6	-	TRBJ2-7	15	TRBD2	CASSLAGGSSYEQYF	TGTGCCAGCAGCTTGGCCGGGGGGAGCTCCTACGAGCAGTACTTC
TRBV19	-	TRBJ1-2	16	-	CASSISGGQTNYGYTF	TGTGCCAGTAGTATAAGTGGGGGACAAACTAACTATGGCTACACCTTC
TRBV2	few	TRBJ1-5	13	-	CASDAAAGQPQHF	TGTGCCAGCGACGCGGCTGCGGGGCAGCCCCAGCATTTT
TRBV6-6	-	TRBJ1-2	14	-	CASSDSGRGHGYTF	TGTGCCAGCAGTGACTCGGGCAGGGGACATGGCTACACCTTC
TRBV19	once	TRBJ2-2	14	-	CASGEGVNTGELFF	TGTGCCAGTGGTGAAGGGGTCAACACCGGGGAGCTGTTTTTT
TRBV6-6	-	TRBJ2-1	13	-	CASSSGHRGEQFF	TGTGCCAGCAGTTCCGGCCATAGGGGTGAGCAGTTCTTC
TRBV5-6	-	TRBJ1-2	14	-	CASSLGMTEGGYTF	TGTGCCAGCAGCTTAGGGATGACGGAGGGAGGCTACACCTTC
TRBV6-2/TRBV6-3	-	TRBJ2-7	14	-	CASSYSVGTYEQYF	TGTGCCAGCAGTTACTCGGTCGGTACCTACGAGCAGTACTTC
TRBV5-6	-	TRBJ1-6	16	TRBD1	CASSQTGQAYNSPLHF	TGTGCCAGCAGTCAAACTGGACAGGCCTATAATTCACCCCTCCACTTT
TRBV13	-	TRBJ2-7	13	-	CASSPQGAYEQYF	TGTGCCAGCAGCCCACAAGGGGCTTACGAGCAGTACTTC
TRBV5-6	-	TRBJ2-7	11	-	CASSLLHEQYF	TGTGCCAGCAGCTTGCTCCACGAGCAGTACTTC
TRBV7-2	once	TRBJ2-1	16	-	CVSSLAGTGIYNEQFF	TGTGTCAGCAGCTTAGCGGGGACAGGGATTTACAATGAGCAGTTCTTC
TRBV4-1	-	TRBJ2-5	13	-	CASSQELRGSQYF	TGCGCCAGCAGCCAAGAGTTACGTGGTAGCCAGTACTTC
TRBV6-4	-	TRBJ2-7	17	TRBD2	CASSDQKLAGNCYEQYF	TGTGCCAGCAGTGACCAAAAACTAGCGGGGAACTGCTACGAGCAGTACTTC
TRBV18	-	TRBJ1-4	13	-	CASSPGATGGLFF	TGTGCCAGCTCACCAGGCGCGACTGGTGGCCTGTTTTTT
TRBV28	-	TRBJ1-1	15	-	CASTEPRGVGTEAFF	TGTGCCAGCACCGAACCCAGGGGTGTAGGGACTGAAGCTTTCTTT
TRBV6-6	-	TRBJ2-7	15	-	CASSSPSDGEYEQYF	TGTGCCAGCAGCTCCCCTAGCGATGGGGAATACGAGCAGTACTTC
TRBV4-3	-	TRBJ2-1	14	-	CASSQEKWTGRLFF	TGCGCCAGCAGCCAAGAGAAGTGGACGGGAAGGCTGTTCTTC
TRBV29-1	-	TRBJ2-2	14	-	CSVVGALNTGELFF	TGCAGCGTTGTTGGGGCCCTGAACACCGGGGAGCTGTTTTTT
TRBV18	-	TRBJ1-1	16	-	CASSPRLEGLNTEAFF	TGTGCCAGCTCACCCCGTTTGGAGGGATTGAACACTGAAGCTTTCTTT
TRBV6-5	-	TRBJ1-2	13	TRBD1	CASGDRGVYGYTF	TGTGCCAGCGGGGACAGGGGGGTTTATGGCTACACCTTC
TRBV4-1	few	TRBJ1-6	16	-	CASSQEGGNGNSPLHF	TGCGCCAGCAGCCAAGAAGGAGGCAATGGGAATTCACCCCTCCACTTT
TRBV13	-	TRBJ2-1	18	TRBD2	CASSFVPGLAGAYNEQFF	TGTGCCAGCAGCTTCGTCCCGGGACTAGCGGGGGCGTACAATGAGCAGTTCTTC
TRBV6-5	-	TRBJ1-2	11	-	CASRETYGYTF	TGTGCCAGCAGGGAGACTTATGGCTACACCTTC
TRBV7-4	-	TRBJ2-3	17	TRBD2	CASSLAELAGGMDTQYF	TGTGCCAGCAGCTTAGCGGAACTAGCGGGGGGGATGGATACGCAGTATTTT
TRBV6-5	-	TRBJ1-5	14	-	CASSYGRGDQPQHF	TGTGCCAGCAGTTACGGCAGGGGCGATCAGCCCCAGCATTTT
TRBV7-3	-	TRBJ1-6	14	TRBD1	CASSAGQYNSPLHF	TGTGCCAGCAGCGCGGGACAGTATAATTCACCCCTCCACTTT
TRBV11-3	-	TRBJ2-3	16	-	CASSLGANPPRDTQYF	TGTGCCAGCAGCTTAGGGGCCAATCCGCCGAGAGATACGCAGTATTTT
TRBV21-1	once	TRBJ1-5	16	-	CASSKWTGMCYQPQHF	TGTGCCAGCAGCAAGTGGACAGGGATGTGCTATCAGCCCCAGCATTTT
TRBV30	-	TRBJ1-3	14	-	CAWKGGGSGNTIYF	TGTGCCTGGAAGGGGGGGGGCTCTGGAAACACCATATATTTT
TRBV6-2/TRBV6-3	-	TRBJ2-5	14	-	CASSPGGPSETQYF	TGTGCCAGCAGTCCCGGGGGGCCTTCGGAGACCCAGTACTTC